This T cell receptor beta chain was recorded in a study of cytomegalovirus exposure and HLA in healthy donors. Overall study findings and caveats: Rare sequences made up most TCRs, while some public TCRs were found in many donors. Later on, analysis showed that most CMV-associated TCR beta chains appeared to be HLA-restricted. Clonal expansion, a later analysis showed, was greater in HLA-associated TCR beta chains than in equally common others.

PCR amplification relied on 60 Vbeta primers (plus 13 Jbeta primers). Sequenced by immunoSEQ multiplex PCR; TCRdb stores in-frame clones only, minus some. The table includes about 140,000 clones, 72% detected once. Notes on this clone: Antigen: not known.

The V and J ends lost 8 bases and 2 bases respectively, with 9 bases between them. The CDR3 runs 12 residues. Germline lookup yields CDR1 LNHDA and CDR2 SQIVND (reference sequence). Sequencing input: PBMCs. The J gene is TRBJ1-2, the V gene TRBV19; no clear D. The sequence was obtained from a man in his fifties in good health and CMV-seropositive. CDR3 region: CASSRQNYGYTF. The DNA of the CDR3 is TGTGCCAGTTCTAGGCAGAACTATGGCTACACCTTC.